These 17 T cell receptor beta chains came from one sample sequenced in a study of cytomegalovirus exposure and HLA in healthy donors. 60 Vbeta and 13 Jbeta primers were used in PCR. This table comes from immunoSEQ multiplex PCR, and its TCRdb copy is limited to in-frame clones, with some not included. The sample carries 170,000 or so clones, 75% to 90% recorded once. The material sequenced was PBMCs. Receptors were obtained from a man under 40 in good health and CMV-seropositive.

The chain carries TRBV6-5 and TRBJ1-1; TRBD1 matches at 12 bases. The CDR3 is made up of 16 amino acids. V lost 6 bases and J lost 5; bases outside the gene matches: 10. Germline CDR1 and CDR2: MNHEY and SVGAGI. The CDR3 DNA reads TGTGCCAGCAGATACACTCGGGACAGGGGGCGAACTGAAGCTTTCTTT. Its protein product is CASRYTRDRGRTEAFF.

The chain combines TRBV11-3 with TRBJ2-5, with 7 bases fitting TRBD2. Judging by the DNA end, TRBJ2-7 fits better; the J call may be wrong. There are 15 residues in the CDR3. Germline V lookup: CDR1 SGHNT, CDR2 YENEEA. CDR3 region: CASSSRGGRVYEQYF. CDR3 coding DNA: TGTGCCAGCAGCTCCCGGGGAGGGAGGGTCTACGAGCAGTACTTC.

This chain joins TRBV4-1 and TRBJ1-2; 11 bases match TRBD1. J was trimmed by 6 bases and V by 0 bases; bases with no gene match: 18. Germline CDR1 is MGHRA and CDR2 is YSYEKL. This CDR3 has 20 residues. The CDR3 region is CASSQDYNTFRADRGHGYTF. The CDR3 coding sequence is TGCGCCAGCAGCCAAGATTATAATACCTTCCGAGCGGACAGGGGGCATGGCTACACCTTC.

V gene TRBV6-5 combines with J gene TRBJ2-5; 9 bases agree with TRBD1. Gene TRBJ2-7 matches the end of the DNA better, so the J call may be wrong. The CDR3 extends over 14 amino acids. Germline V lookup: CDR1 MNHEY, CDR2 SVGAGI. The DNA of the CDR3 is TGTGCCAGCAAATCGACAGGGGGCTCCTACGAGCAGTACTTC. As protein: CASKSTGGSYEQYF.

V is TRBV6-1 and J is TRBJ1-6; TRBD1 matches 7 bases. This CDR3 comprises 23 residues. The V segment lost 0 bases and the J segment 0 bases; nucleotides outside the gene matches: 20. Looked up from germline, CDR1 is MNHNS and CDR2 is SASEGT. The CDR3 reads CASSEAEVRDRDPPGSYNSPLHF. The DNA of the CDR3 is TGTGCCAGCAGTGAAGCAGAGGTAAGAGACAGGGATCCTCCCGGCTCCTATAATTCACCCCTCCACTTT.

The V call is TRBV28, the J call TRBJ2-7, with 8 bases fitting TRBD1. The CDR3 extends over 15 amino acids. V shed 4 bases and J 7 bases; nucleotides not matched to a gene: 12. In germline, CDR1 is MDHEN, CDR2 SYDVKM. The chain's CDR3 is CASSSTGTGYVEQYF. The CDR3 DNA sequence: TGTGCCAGCAGTTCAACGGGGACAGGCTACGTGGAGCAGTACTTC.

The V gene is TRBV6-1, the J gene TRBJ1-2, with 8 positions matching TRBD1. Germline V gene lookup returns CDR1 MNHNS and CDR2 SASEGT. V gave up 3 bases and J gave up 0 bases; unmatched junction bases: 15. This CDR3 is built from 19 residues. For the CDR3, the DNA is TGTGCCAGCAGTGAGAGAGAAGTGGGGGGACAGGAAGCTAACTATGGCTACACCTTC. Protein product: CASSEREVGGQEANYGYTF.

The chain has TRBV6-5 and TRBJ2-3; D not resolved. Germline assignment: CDR1 MNHEY and CDR2 SVGAGI. The CDR3 length is 14 residues. The V end lost 0 bases, the J end lost 0 bases, and 4 bases lay between the germline ends. This chain's CDR3 is CASSYSLSTDTQYF. CDR3 bases: TGTGCCAGCAGTTACTCCCTGAGCACAGATACGCAGTATTTT.

The chain couples TRBV6-4 to TRBJ2-3; TRBD1 matches 11 bases. This CDR3 comprises 14 residues. Losses at the gene ends were 3 bases for V and 8 bases for J; bases not matched to a gene: 4. Germline CDR1 MRHNA, CDR2 SNTAGT. The CDR3 coding sequence is TGTGCCAGCAGTGAGACCGGGACAGGGGGTACGCAGTATTTT. It is translated as CASSETGTGGTQYF.

The gene calls are TRBV30 and TRBJ2-5; D is unresolved. The V end lost 2 bases, the J end lost 5 bases, and 9 bases lay between the germline ends. Germline CDR1 GTSNPN, CDR2 SVGIG (reference sequence). This CDR3 region has 12 residues. In DNA, the CDR3 is TGTGCCTGGAGTTCCGCCCGGGAGACCCAGTACTTC. Its protein is CAWSSARETQYF.

The chain combines TRBV7-9 with TRBJ2-3, with 14 bases that match TRBD2. Trimming took 5 bases from V and 1 from J; bases not matched to a gene: 8. CDR1 and CDR2 from the germline V gene are SEHNR and FQNEAQ (reference sequence). The CDR3 spans 18 residues. CDR3 nucleotides: TGTGCCAGCAGCCCGACTAGCGGGAGGGTTTCTGGCACAGATACGCAGTATTTT. This gives the protein CASSPTSGRVSGTDTQYF.

The chain combines TRBV10-3 with TRBJ2-5; a possible D gene is TRBD1 (6 bases). This CDR3 is built from 14 residues. CDR1 ENHRY and CDR2 SYGVKD come from the germline V gene. V lost 6 bases and J 1 base, leaving 12 bases between the germline ends. Written as DNA, the CDR3 is TGTGCCATCAGGCCGGGACAACTCCAAGAGACCCAGTACTTC. Translating it yields CAIRPGQLQETQYF.

This clone was seen a single time. The chain uses TRBV6-5 and TRBJ2-3; 7 bases agree with TRBD2. Germline V CDR1 and CDR2: MNHEY, SVGAGI. V was pared by 2 bases and J by 4 bases, with 3 bases of the junction left unmatched. The CDR3 has 14 amino acids. The CDR3 sequence: CASSYGRESDTQYF. The CDR3 DNA follows: TGTGCCAGCAGTTACGGGCGGGAGTCAGATACGCAGTATTTT.

The chain links TRBV11-2 to TRBJ2-3, with D possibly matching TRBD2 (7 bases). The germline V gene encodes CDR1 SGHAT and CDR2 FQNNGV. V dropped 7 bases and J dropped 3 bases, with 17 bases sitting between them. The CDR3 has 15 residues. The CDR3 coding sequence is TGTGCCAGCACCCCGAGGGGGGGGACGACAGATACGCAGTATTTT. Residues: CASTPRGGTTDTQYF. Drawing the rest from reference TRBV11-2 and TRBJ2-3, the complete variable domain is EAGVAQSPRYKIIEKRQSVAFWCNPISGHATLYWYQQILGQGPKLLIQFQNNGVVDDSQLPKDRFSAERLKGVDSTLKIQPAKLEDSAVYLCASTPRGGTTDTQYFGPGTRLTVL.

The chain joins TRBV6-1 to TRBJ1-5, with TRBD1 matching over 8 bases. Germline V gene lookup returns CDR1 MNHNS and CDR2 SASEGT. J gave up 2 bases and V 6 bases, and 3 bases lay outside the gene matches. The CDR3 covers 14 residues. The CDR3 here is CASRDRGGNQPQHF. The CDR3 coding sequence is TGTGCCAGCAGAGACAGGGGCGGCAATCAGCCCCAGCATTTT.

The chain carries TRBV7-2 and TRBJ2-5; possibly TRBD2 for D (6 bases). Trimming cost V 4 bases and J 11 bases, with 14 bases left between them. CDR3 length: 12 residues. The germline V gene has CDR1 SGHTA and CDR2 FQGNSA. In DNA, the CDR3 is TGTGCCAGCAGCTCTGGTCGACTAGAGCAGTACTTC. Amino acid sequence: CASSSGRLEQYF. The full variable domain, completed using reference TRBV7-2 and TRBJ2-5, is GAGVSQSPSNKVTEKGKDVELRCDPISGHTALYWYRQSLGQGLEFLIYFQGNSAPDKSGLPSDRFSAERTGGSVSTLTIQRTQQEDSAVYLCASSSGRLEQYFGPGTRLLVL.

The rearrangement uses TRBV29-1 and TRBJ1-6; TRBD1 aligns across 7 bases. CDR3 length: 14 residues. V lost 0 bases, J lost 13 bases, and 9 bases stayed unmatched. CDR1 is SQVTM and CDR2 is ANQGSEA in the germline V gene. CDR3 sequence (DNA): TGCAGCGTTGAAGATCCCCAGGGGGGACTCCCCCTCCACTTT. Its translation: CSVEDPQGGLPLHF. The variable domain in full, completed from reference TRBV29-1 and TRBJ1-6, reads SAVISQKPSRDICQRGTSLTIQCQVDSQVTMMFWYRQQPGQSLTLIATANQGSEATYESGFVIDKFPISRPNLTFSTLTVSNMSPEDSSIYLCSVEDPQGGLPLHFGNGTRLTVT.